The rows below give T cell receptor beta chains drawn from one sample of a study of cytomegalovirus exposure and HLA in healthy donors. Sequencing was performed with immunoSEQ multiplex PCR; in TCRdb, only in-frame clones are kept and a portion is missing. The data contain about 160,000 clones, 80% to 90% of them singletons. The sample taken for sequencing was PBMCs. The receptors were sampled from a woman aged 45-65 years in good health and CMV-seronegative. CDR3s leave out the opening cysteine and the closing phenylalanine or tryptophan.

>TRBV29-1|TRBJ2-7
SVEVTSGGYEQY
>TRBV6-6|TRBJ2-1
ASSYSRGGQNEQF
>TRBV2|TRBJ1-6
ASSSGTYNSPLH
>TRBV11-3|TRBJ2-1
ASSLGGVDNEQF
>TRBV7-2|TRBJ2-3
ASSSRTSGGTDTQY
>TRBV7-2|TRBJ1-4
ASAEGGPSEKLF
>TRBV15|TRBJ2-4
ATSPAAGESNIQY
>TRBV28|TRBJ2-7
ASRVRDREQY
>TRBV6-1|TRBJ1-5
ASSDGGRGRDQPQH
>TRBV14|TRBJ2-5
ASSQTLGGQETQY
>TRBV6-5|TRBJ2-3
ASSLAGRTDTQY